In its sample, the clone carrying this T cell receptor beta chain was seen a few times. Antigen unknown. The sample belongs to a study of cytotoxic CD8 clonotypes in ibrutinib-treated CLL. As for the study in general: Partial response was seen in about 25 patients and complete response in 2; after median 68 months, about 14 stayed remitted, around 12 progressed. Study-wide results and caveats: Treatment left the uncommon public clonotypes either contracted or stable in frequency.

Profiled with immunoSEQ multiplex PCR; TCRdb holds only in-frame clones, not every one. Of around 200,000 clones listed, more than 65% were seen once; the top ten hold 5.9%. The CDR3 runs 16 residues. Germline values: CDR1 SGDLS, CDR2 YYNGEE. The junction had 11 bases not matched to a gene; V was cut back by 3 bases and J by 4 bases. Specimen: PBMCs, collected after 12 months of ibrutinib treatment. The chain employs TRBV9 and TRBJ1-1, with 8 bases aligning to TRBD1. The origin of this receptor is a human donor with chronic lymphocytic leukemia. The CDR3 DNA reads as TGTGCCAGCAGCGCCCAGACCGGGACAGGTGGCACTGAAGCTTTCTTT. Amino acid sequence: CASSAQTGTGGTEAFF. Full variable domain (outside the CDR3, taken from reference TRBV9 and TRBJ1-1): DSGVTQTPKHLITATGQRVTLRCSPRSGDLSVYWYQQSLDQGLQFLIQYYNGEERAKGNILERFSAQQFPDLHSELNLSSLELGDSALYFCASSAQTGTGGTEAFFGQGTRLTVV.